Below are 17 T cell receptor beta chains sequenced from a single sample in a study of CD8 T cells in Susac syndrome (dated by TCRdb to between 2018 and 2021). The method behind the library was the immunoSEQ multiplex PCR assay. RNA was extracted using the RNeasy kit, and roughly 0.5 to 1 microgram was reverse transcribed with random hexamers. In TCRdb, the public reads were trimmed at Q25 with fastp and aligned with MiXCR, with productive beta chains retained. All rows with the same CDR3 protein become a single entry with the most common DNA and genes. In this sample the table shows 150,000 to 200,000 distinct CDR3 sequences, 90% to 95% of which occur a single time. The top ten clonotypes cover around 0.13% of the sample. Sequenced: CD4+ T cells from PBMCs. The receptors were gathered from a human donor in good health.

The J gene is TRBJ1-5, the V gene TRBV6-2 or TRBV6-3; the D is unclear. The CDR3 is 15 amino acids. Germline loops: CDR1 MNHEY, CDR2 SVGEGT. V lost 2 bases to trimming and J lost 4 bases, with 12 bases between them. CDR3 in amino acids: CASSYDTEANQPQHF. The DNA for the CDR3 is TGTGCCAGCAGTTACGACACGGAAGCAAATCAGCCCCAGCATTTT.

The chain links TRBV20-1 to TRBJ1-5, with TRBD1 matching 10 bases. CDR1 is DFQATT, CDR2 SNEGSKA, per germline (reference sequence). The junction had 3 bases not matched to a gene; V was cut back by 4 bases and J by 3 bases. The CDR3 extends over 14 amino acids. Here the CDR3 reads CSATTGGYNQPQHF. CDR3 coding DNA: TGCAGTGCTACGACAGGGGGCTACAATCAGCCCCAGCATTTT.

The chain employs TRBV5-6 and TRBJ1-6; TRBD1 might be the D (6 bases). The CDR3 is 13 amino acids. Germline loops: CDR1 SGHDT, CDR2 YYEEEE. V lost 3 bases to trimming and J lost 7 bases, with 8 bases between them. CDR3 in DNA: TGTGCCAGCAGCTGGACAGAGAATTCACCCCTCCACTTT. Amino acids: CASSWTENSPLHF.

The chain carries TRBV6-5 and TRBJ2-5; D might be TRBD1 or TRBD2, each matching 5 bases. The CDR3 loop spans 14 amino acids. Germline V gene sequence: CDR1 MNHEY, CDR2 SVGAGI. The germline V and J ends were trimmed by 6 bases and 5 bases, with 16 bases remaining between them. CDR3 in amino acids: CASRDGASRETQYF. Here the CDR3 DNA reads TGTGCCAGCAGGGACGGGGCCAGTAGGGAGACCCAGTACTTC.

In this sample, this clonotype turned up once. CDR3 in DNA: TGCGCCAGCAGCCAAGTCTTTATGGCATCTAACTATGGCTACACCTTC. It codes for CASSQVFMASNYGYTF. The chain recombines TRBV4-1 with TRBJ1-2; D is unclear. The germline V gene encodes CDR1 MGHRA and CDR2 YSYEKL. There are 16 residues in the CDR3. V was cut by 1 base and J by 0 bases, with 12 bases left in between.

The chain uses TRBV27 and TRBJ1-1, with D possibly being TRBD1 (5 bases). Trimming took off 5 bases at V and 4 bases at J, with 14 bases between the two ends. Per germline, CDR1 MNHEY and CDR2 SMNVEV (reference sequence). This CDR3 has 14 amino acids. The CDR3: CASSILGGGTEAFF. For the CDR3, the DNA is TGTGCCAGCAGTATTCTTGGGGGGGGCACTGAAGCTTTCTTT.

The V call is TRBV3-1, the J call TRBJ2-6; D possibly corresponds to TRBD1 (6 bases). V was cut by 4 bases and J by 11 bases, with 12 bases left in between. Germline V CDR1 and CDR2: LGHDT, YNNKEL (reference sequence). CDR3 length: 13 residues. The chain's CDR3 is CASSLQGSDVLTF. The CDR3, as DNA: TGTGCCAGCAGCCTACAGGGATCGGACGTCCTGACTTTC.

This chain joins TRBV5-6 and TRBJ2-5, with unresolved D. Germline CDR1 is SGHDT and CDR2 is YYEEEE. V was shortened by 4 bases and J by 2 bases, with 12 bases between the two germline ends. The CDR3 is 14 amino acids. CDR3 in amino acids: CASSRAGGQETQYF. For the CDR3, the DNA is TGTGCCAGCAGCCGGGCAGGCGGACAAGAGACCCAGTACTTC.

This sequence joins TRBV20-1 and TRBJ1-2; possible D gene TRBD1, 6 bases. Looked up from germline, CDR1 is DFQATT and CDR2 is SNEGSKA (reference sequence). The CDR3 runs to 13 residues. Trimming left V 4 bases short and J 3 bases short, with 12 bases between. As DNA, the CDR3 is TGCAGTGCTAATACAGGGCTAGACTATGGCTACACCTTC. Its protein product is CSANTGLDYGYTF.

The V gene is TRBV29-1, the J gene TRBJ2-6; weak D call: TRBD1 (5 bases). This CDR3 region has 13 residues. Trimming cost V 3 bases and J 2 bases, with 5 bases left between them. Germline V gives CDR1 SQVTM, CDR2 ANQGSEA. CDR3 nucleotides: TGCAGCGTTGAGGGGCCTGGGGCCAACGTCCTGACTTTC. The encoded protein is CSVEGPGANVLTF.

V is TRBV29-1 and J is TRBJ2-7; D not certain. V was trimmed by 2 bases and J by 5 bases, leaving 16 bases between them. The length of the CDR3 is 14 residues. Germline V gene sequence: CDR1 SQVTM, CDR2 ANQGSEA. The CDR3 region is CSVESSSLNDEQYF. CDR3 in DNA: TGCAGCGTTGAATCCAGTAGCCTGAACGACGAGCAGTACTTC.

V is TRBV6-2 or TRBV6-3 and J is TRBJ2-1; D perhaps matches TRBD1 (5 bases). The V gene's germline CDR1 is MNHEY and CDR2 SVGEGT. This CDR3 region has 13 residues. V lost 7 bases, J lost 12 bases, and 19 bases lay in between. CDR3 coding DNA: TGTGCCAGCACCTTACTATTCCTCGACAGGCAGTTCTTC. Its translation: CASTLLFLDRQFF.

The chain combines TRBV18 with TRBJ1-1, with D hard to call. Germline values: CDR1 KGHSH, CDR2 LQKENI. This CDR3 spans 12 amino acids. V lost 4 bases, J lost 5 bases, and 8 bases lay in between. The CDR3, as DNA: TGTGCCAGCTCACTTCTGAGGACTGAAGCTTTCTTT. This gives the protein CASSLLRTEAFF.

The chain recombines TRBV3-1 with TRBJ2-5; D possibly matches TRBD1 or TRBD2 (6 bases each). Between the trimmed V and J ends, which lost 10 bases and 3 bases, there was a span of 15 bases. The CDR3 runs to 13 residues. Germline V gives CDR1 LGHDT, CDR2 YNNKEL (reference sequence). The CDR3 protein is CATRGRAEETQYF. The CDR3 DNA follows: TGTGCCACCCGGGGGCGCGCAGAAGAGACCCAGTACTTC.

The chain carries TRBV7-2 and TRBJ2-7; TRBD2 aligns across 11 bases. Germline V gives CDR1 SGHTA, CDR2 FQGNSA. This CDR3 is built from 15 residues. V trimming: 5 bases; J trimming: 3 bases; junction bases outside the gene matches: 6. CDR3 DNA sequence: TGTGCCAGCAGCCCGGTAGCGGGGGGGGACTACGAGCAGTACTTC. Its protein product is CASSPVAGGDYEQYF.

The count of this clonotype is one. The CDR3 DNA sequence: TGTGCCAGCAGTTTTGACGTAAATAGCAATCAGCCCCAGCATTTT. This sequence encodes CASSFDVNSNQPQHF. This chain links TRBV12-3 or TRBV12-4 with TRBJ1-5; D remains unclear. V shed 3 bases and J shed 0 bases, with 9 bases lying between them. The CDR3 sequence is 15 residues long.

The V call is TRBV29-1, the J call TRBJ1-4; 7 positions agree with TRBD1. V was clipped by 3 bases and J by 5 bases; unmatched bases: 3. Germline CDR1 reads SQVTM; CDR2 reads ANQGSEA. This CDR3 comprises 13 residues. CDR3 protein: CSVETGSNEKLFF. In DNA form, the CDR3 reads TGCAGCGTTGAGACAGGGTCCAATGAAAAACTGTTTTTT. Full variable domain (remainder filled in from reference TRBV29-1 and TRBJ1-4): SAVISQKPSRDICQRGTSLTIQCQVDSQVTMMFWYRQQPGQSLTLIATANQGSEATYESGFVIDKFPISRPNLTFSTLTVSNMSPEDSSIYLCSVETGSNEKLFFGSGTQLSVL.